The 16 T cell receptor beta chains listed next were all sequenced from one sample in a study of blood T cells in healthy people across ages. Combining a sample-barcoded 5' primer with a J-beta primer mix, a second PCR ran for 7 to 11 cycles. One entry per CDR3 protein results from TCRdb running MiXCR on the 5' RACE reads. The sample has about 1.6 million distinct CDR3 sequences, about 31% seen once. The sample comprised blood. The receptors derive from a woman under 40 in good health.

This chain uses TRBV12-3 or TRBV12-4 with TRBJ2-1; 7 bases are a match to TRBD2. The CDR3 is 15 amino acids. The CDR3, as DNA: TGTGTAAACAGCCCAGATGGGACTACCTACAATGAGCAGTTCTTC. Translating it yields CVNSPDGTTYNEQFF.

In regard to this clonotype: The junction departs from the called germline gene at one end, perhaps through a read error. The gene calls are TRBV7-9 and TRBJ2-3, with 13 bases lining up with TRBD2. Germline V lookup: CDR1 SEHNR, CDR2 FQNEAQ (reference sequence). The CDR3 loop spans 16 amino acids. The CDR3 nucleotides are TGTTCCAGCAGCTTTGGACTAGCGGGGGTTTCAGATACGCAGTATTTT. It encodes CSSSFGLAGVSDTQYF. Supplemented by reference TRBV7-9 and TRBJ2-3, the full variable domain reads DTGVSQNPRHKITKRGQNVTFRCDPISEHNRLYWYRQTLGQGPEFLTYFQNEAQLEKSRLLSDRFSAERPKGSFSTLEIQRTEQGDSAMYLCSSSFGLAGVSDTQYFGPGTRLTVL.

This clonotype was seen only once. The CDR3 spells CASSLHDRGRETQYF. The CDR3, as DNA: TGTGCCAGCAGCTTGCATGACAGGGGTCGAGAGACCCAGTACTTC. The chain is built from TRBV7-2 and TRBJ2-5; TRBD1 matches at 8 bases. CDR3 size: 15 residues. The ends lost 3 bases at V and 4 bases at J; junction bases unmatched: 7. The germline V gene encodes CDR1 SGHTA and CDR2 FQGNSA.

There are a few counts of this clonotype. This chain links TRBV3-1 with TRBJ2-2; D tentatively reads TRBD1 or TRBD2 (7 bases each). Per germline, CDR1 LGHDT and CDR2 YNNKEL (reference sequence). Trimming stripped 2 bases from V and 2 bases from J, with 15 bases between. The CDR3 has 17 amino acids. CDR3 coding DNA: TGTGCCAGCAGCCAACCAGGGGGGGGCGGAAACACCGGGGAGCTGTTTTTT. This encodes CASSQPGGGGNTGELFF. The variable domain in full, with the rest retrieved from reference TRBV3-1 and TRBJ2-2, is DTAVSQTPKYLVTQMGNDKSIKCEQNLGHDTMYWYKQDSKKFLKIMFSYNNKELIINETVPNRFSPKSPDKAHLNLHINSLELGDSAVYFCASSQPGGGGNTGELFFGEGSRLTVL.

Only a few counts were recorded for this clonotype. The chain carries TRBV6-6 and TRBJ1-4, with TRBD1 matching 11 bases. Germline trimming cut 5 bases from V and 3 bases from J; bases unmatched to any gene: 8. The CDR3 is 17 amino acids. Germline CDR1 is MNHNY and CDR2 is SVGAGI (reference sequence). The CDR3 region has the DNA TGTGCCAGCAGTAGCCGGGACAGGGGGGCTTCTAATGAAAAACTGTTTTTT. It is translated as CASSSRDRGASNEKLFF.

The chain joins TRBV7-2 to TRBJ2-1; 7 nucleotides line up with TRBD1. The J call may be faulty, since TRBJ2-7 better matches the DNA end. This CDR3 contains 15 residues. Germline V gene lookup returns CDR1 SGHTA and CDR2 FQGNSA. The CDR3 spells CASSPRQGSYNEQYF. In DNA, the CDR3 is TGTGCCAGCAGCCCGCGACAGGGTTCCTACAATGAGCAGTACTTC.

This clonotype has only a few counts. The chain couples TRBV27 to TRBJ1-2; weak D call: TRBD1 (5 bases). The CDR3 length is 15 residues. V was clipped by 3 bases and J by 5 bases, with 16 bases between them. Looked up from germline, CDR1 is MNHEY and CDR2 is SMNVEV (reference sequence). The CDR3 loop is CASSFGAGGWYGYTF. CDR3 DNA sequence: TGTGCCAGCAGTTTTGGGGCAGGTGGTTGGTATGGCTACACCTTC.

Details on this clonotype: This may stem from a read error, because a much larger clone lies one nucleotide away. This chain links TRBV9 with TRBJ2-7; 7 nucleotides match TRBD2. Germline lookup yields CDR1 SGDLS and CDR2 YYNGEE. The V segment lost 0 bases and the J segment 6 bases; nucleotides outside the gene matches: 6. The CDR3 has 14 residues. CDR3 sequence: CASSVVPCGSEQYF. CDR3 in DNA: TGTGCCAGCAGCGTAGTACCTTGCGGGAGCGAGCAGTACTTC.

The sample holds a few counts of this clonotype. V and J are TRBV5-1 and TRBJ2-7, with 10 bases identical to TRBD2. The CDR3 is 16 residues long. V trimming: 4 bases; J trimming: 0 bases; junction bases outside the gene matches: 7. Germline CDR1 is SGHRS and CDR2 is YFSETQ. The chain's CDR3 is CASSAWTSGSSYEQYF. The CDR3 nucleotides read TGCGCCAGCAGCGCCTGGACTAGCGGAAGCTCCTACGAGCAGTACTTC.

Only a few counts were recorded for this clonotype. CDR3 in DNA: TGTGCCAGCAGCTTAGTTGTCCAGAACTACGAGCAGTACTTC. Translating gives CASSLVVQNYEQYF. This chain joins TRBV7-2 and TRBJ2-7; D is uncertain. The CDR3 spans 14 residues. Looked up from germline, CDR1 is SGHTA and CDR2 is FQGNSA. V lost 1 base to trimming and J lost 3 bases, with 10 bases between them.

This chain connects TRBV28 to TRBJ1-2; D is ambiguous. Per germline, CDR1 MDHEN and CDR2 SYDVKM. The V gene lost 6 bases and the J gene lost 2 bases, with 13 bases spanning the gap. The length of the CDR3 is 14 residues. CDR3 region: CASRTTGNNYGYTF. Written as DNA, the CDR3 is TGTGCCAGCAGAACTACCGGGAACAACTATGGCTACACCTTC.

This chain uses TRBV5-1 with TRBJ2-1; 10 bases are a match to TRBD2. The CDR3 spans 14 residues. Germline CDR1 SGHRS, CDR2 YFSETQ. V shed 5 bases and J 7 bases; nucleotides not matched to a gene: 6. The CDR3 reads CASSGTSARNEQFF. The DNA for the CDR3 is TGCGCCAGCAGTGGGACTAGCGCGAGGAATGAGCAGTTCTTC.

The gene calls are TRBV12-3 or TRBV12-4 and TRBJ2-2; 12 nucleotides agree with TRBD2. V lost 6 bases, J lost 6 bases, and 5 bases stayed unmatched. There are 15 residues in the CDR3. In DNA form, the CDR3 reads TGTGCCAGCAGCAGACTAGCGGGAGAGGCCGGGGAGCTGTTTTTT. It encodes CASSRLAGEAGELFF.

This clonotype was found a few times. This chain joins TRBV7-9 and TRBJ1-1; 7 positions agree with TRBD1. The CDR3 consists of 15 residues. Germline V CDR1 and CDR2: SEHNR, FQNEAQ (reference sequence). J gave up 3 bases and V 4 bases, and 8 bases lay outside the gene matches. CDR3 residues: CASSSTGLMDTEAFF. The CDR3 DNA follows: TGTGCCAGCAGCTCGACAGGGTTAATGGACACTGAAGCTTTCTTT. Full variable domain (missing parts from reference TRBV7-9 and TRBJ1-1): DTGVSQNPRHKITKRGQNVTFRCDPISEHNRLYWYRQTLGQGPEFLTYFQNEAQLEKSRLLSDRFSAERPKGSFSTLEIQRTEQGDSAMYLCASSSTGLMDTEAFFGQGTRLTVV.

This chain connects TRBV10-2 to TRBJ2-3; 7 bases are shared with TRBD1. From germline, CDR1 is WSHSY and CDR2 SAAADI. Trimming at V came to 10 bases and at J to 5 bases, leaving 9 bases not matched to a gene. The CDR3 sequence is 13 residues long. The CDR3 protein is CATGTAKGDTQYF. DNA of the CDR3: TGCGCCACGGGGACAGCAAAGGGAGATACGCAGTATTTT.

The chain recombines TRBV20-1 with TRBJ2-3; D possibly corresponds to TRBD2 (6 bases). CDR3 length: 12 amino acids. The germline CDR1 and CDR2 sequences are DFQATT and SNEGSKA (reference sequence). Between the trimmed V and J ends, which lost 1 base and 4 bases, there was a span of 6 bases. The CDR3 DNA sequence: TGCAGTGCTAGAGCGGGGGCAGATACGCAGTATTTT. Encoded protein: CSARAGADTQYF.